The 29 T cell receptor beta chains below were found in one sample sequenced in a study of blood T cell repertoires in COVID-19. Only in-frame clones appear in the TCRdb table, and some are missing; sequencing was by immunoSEQ multiplex PCR. Of 120,000 to 150,000 clones listed, roughly 89% were seen once; the top ten hold around 9%. The sample taken for sequencing was peripheral blood. Receptors originate from a man aged 25 to 40 with COVID-19, enrolled during active disease.

The CDR3 DNA reads as TGCAGCGTTGACCCTAGCGGGAGGGTCGGCACCGGGGAGCTGTTTTTT. It translates to CSVDPSGRVGTGELFF. J is TRBJ2-2 and V is TRBV29-1, with 12 bases identical to TRBD2. V was clipped by 3 bases and J by 4 bases; unmatched bases: 6. The germline V gene encodes CDR1 SQVTM and CDR2 ANQGSEA. The CDR3 extends over 16 amino acids.

The rearrangement uses TRBV7-9 and TRBJ1-3; D is undetermined. Trimming stripped 7 bases from V and 4 bases from J, with 20 bases between. Germline CDR1 reads SEHNR; CDR2 reads FQNEAQ (reference sequence). The CDR3 is 16 residues long. The chain's CDR3 is CASTTKVGDSGNTIYF. The CDR3 nucleotides are TGTGCCAGCACCACCAAAGTCGGGGATTCGGGAAACACCATATATTTT.

The chain has TRBV4-1 and TRBJ1-1; tentative D call: TRBD1 (5 bases). Germline CDR1 and CDR2: MGHRA and YSYEKL. CDR3 length: 16 residues. The ends were cut back, 0 bases at V and 1 base at J, with 12 bases in the middle. The CDR3 sequence: CASSQDRKGANTEAFF. The CDR3 DNA reads as TGCGCCAGCAGCCAAGATCGGAAAGGGGCGAACACTGAAGCTTTCTTT.

This chain links TRBV11-1 with TRBJ2-7; D is ambiguous. Trimming left V 5 bases short and J 1 base short, with 6 bases between. The germline gives CDR1 SGHAT, CDR2 FQDESV (reference sequence). The CDR3 covers 12 residues. CDR3 in DNA: TGTGCCAGCAGCCTTTCTTCCTACGAGCAGTACTTC. As protein: CASSLSSYEQYF.

The rearrangement links TRBV28 to TRBJ2-7; 7 positions agree with TRBD2. Germline CDR1 is MDHEN and CDR2 is SYDVKM. The CDR3 totals 14 residues. The ends lost 6 bases at V and 2 bases at J; junction bases unmatched: 7. The CDR3 bases are TGTGCCAGCAGACGCACCGGGACTACCTACGAGCAGTACTTC. Protein: CASRRTGTTYEQYF.

This chain joins TRBV4-1 and TRBJ2-7; a possible D gene is TRBD2 (5 bases). The CDR3 has 15 residues. Germline CDR1 and CDR2: MGHRA and YSYEKL. V was clipped by 1 base and J by 2 bases, with 12 bases between them. In DNA, the CDR3 is TGCGCCAGCAGCCAAGTCCCGACGGGGACCTACGAGCAGTACTTC. As protein: CASSQVPTGTYEQYF.

This clone turned up a few times. The chain links TRBV4-3 to TRBJ2-1, with 8 bases aligning to TRBD2. The trim removed 1 base at V and 2 bases at J, leaving 19 bases unmatched. CDR1 and CDR2 (germline): LGHNA, YSLEER. The CDR3 is made up of 21 amino acids. The CDR3 reads CASSQVHRLGGRIRPYNEQFF. DNA of the CDR3: TGCGCCAGCAGCCAAGTGCACCGGCTAGGCGGGAGGATTAGGCCCTACAATGAGCAGTTCTTC.

The genes are TRBV9 and TRBJ1-1; D is ambiguous. V was pared by 4 bases and J by 0 bases, with 10 bases between. The CDR3 is 14 residues long. CDR1 is SGDLS, CDR2 YYNGEE, per germline. The CDR3 here is CASSRREVNTEAFF. Written as DNA, the CDR3 is TGTGCCAGCAGCCGTAGGGAGGTGAACACTGAAGCTTTCTTT.

The V gene is TRBV27, the J gene TRBJ2-2, with TRBD2 matching over 9 bases. The CDR3 covers 14 residues. Germline CDR1 MNHEY, CDR2 SMNVEV (reference sequence). The V gene end was trimmed by 3 bases and the J gene end by 5 bases; junction bases not matched to a gene: 1. The CDR3: CASSLSGRTGELFF. The DNA of the CDR3 is TGTGCCAGCAGTTTGAGCGGGAGGACCGGGGAGCTGTTTTTT.

This chain connects TRBV30 to TRBJ1-5; D is perhaps TRBD1 (6 bases). This CDR3 has 12 residues. Germline CDR1 reads GTSNPN; CDR2 reads SVGIG (reference sequence). V lost 5 bases, J lost 4 bases, and 9 bases lay in between. In DNA, the CDR3 is TGTGCCTGGGGCGACAGGAATCAGCCCCAGCATTTT. Translation gives CAWGDRNQPQHF.

The chain recombines TRBV6-5 with TRBJ2-7, with 7 nucleotides matching TRBD1. The germline V gene has CDR1 MNHEY and CDR2 SVGAGI. Losses at the gene ends were 5 bases for V and 4 bases for J; bases not matched to a gene: 11. The CDR3 spans 15 residues. CDR3 amino acids: CASSQTGTARYEQYF. The DNA for the CDR3 is TGTGCCAGCAGTCAAACCGGGACAGCACGTTACGAGCAGTACTTC.

V usage is TRBV29-1 and J usage is TRBJ1-4; 8 bases line up with TRBD1. From germline, CDR1 is SQVTM and CDR2 ANQGSEA. CDR3 length: 14 amino acids. With 3 bases clipped from V and 5 bases from J, the junction kept 5 bases outside the gene matches. The CDR3 is CSVEKQGENEKLFF. In nucleotides, the CDR3 is TGCAGCGTTGAGAAACAGGGGGAGAATGAAAAACTGTTTTTT.

This sequence joins TRBV6-2 or TRBV6-3 and TRBJ1-2; maybe TRBD1 (5 bases). V lost 2 bases and J lost 8, with 15 bases in between. CDR3 length: 14 residues. Per germline, CDR1 MNHEY and CDR2 SVGEGT. The CDR3 nucleotides read TGTGCCAGCAGTTACGTGGGTAGGGGAGGCGGCTACACCTTC. This sequence encodes CASSYVGRGGGYTF.

The chain is built from TRBV6-5 and TRBJ1-1; D gene ambiguous. There are 11 residues in the CDR3. Per germline, CDR1 MNHEY and CDR2 SVGAGI. V was shortened by 0 bases and J by 10 bases, with 6 bases between the two germline ends. Written as DNA, the CDR3 is TGTGCCAGCAGTTACTCCGGGGTAGCTTTCTTT. Its translation is CASSYSGVAFF.

The chain is built from TRBV5-1 and TRBJ2-3, with unresolved D. Between the trimmed V and J ends, which lost 0 bases and 0 bases, there was a span of 8 bases. The germline CDR1 and CDR2 sequences are SGHRS and YFSETQ. The CDR3 has 15 residues. CDR3 sequence (DNA): TGCGCCAGCAGCTTGGCCGAGCCGAGCACAGATACGCAGTATTTT. Translating gives CASSLAEPSTDTQYF.

V and J are TRBV28 and TRBJ1-2; the D is unclear. V shed 2 bases and J shed 8 bases, with 15 bases lying between them. The CDR3 is made up of 14 amino acids. Per the germline V gene, CDR1 is MDHEN and CDR2 is SYDVKM. CDR3 region: CASSLGGSLRGYTF. CDR3 nucleotide sequence: TGTGCCAGCAGTTTAGGAGGCAGCCTCCGCGGCTACACCTTC.

This rearrangement joins TRBV4-1 to TRBJ1-2; 11 nucleotides line up with TRBD1. V gave up 2 bases and J gave up 6 bases; unmatched junction bases: 11. The CDR3 has 17 residues. The V gene's germline CDR1 is MGHRA and CDR2 YSYEKL. The CDR3 nucleotides read TGCGCCAGCAGCCAAACGCGAATCCTGGACAGGGGGCATGGCTACACCTTC. It translates to CASSQTRILDRGHGYTF.

This clone was seen a few times. The chain uses TRBV9 and TRBJ2-1; TRBD1 aligns across 8 bases. Germline assignment: CDR1 SGDLS and CDR2 YYNGEE. Losses at the gene ends were 4 bases for V and 3 bases for J; bases not matched to a gene: 6. This CDR3 is built from 15 residues. CDR3 residues: CASSPGGGYYNEQFF. The CDR3 region has the DNA TGTGCCAGCAGCCCAGGGGGCGGGTACTACAATGAGCAGTTCTTC.

This chain connects TRBV27 to TRBJ1-2; no definite D call. This CDR3 has 14 residues. Germline assignment: CDR1 MNHEY and CDR2 SMNVEV (reference sequence). Trimming removed 2 bases from V and 7 bases from J, with 14 bases in between. The CDR3 region has the DNA TGTGCCAGCAGTTTAAGTCCTCGGGGAGGTGGCTACACCTTC. Amino acid sequence: CASSLSPRGGGYTF.

V is TRBV2 and J is TRBJ1-3; the D is unclear. V lost 5 bases and J 0 bases, leaving 8 bases between the germline ends. This CDR3 region has 14 residues. CDR1 and CDR2 (germline): SNHLY, FYNNEI. DNA of the CDR3: TGTGCCAGCAGTCTAGAAACCTCTGGAAACACCATATATTTT. Protein product: CASSLETSGNTIYF.

This clone came up once. This chain links TRBV4-1 with TRBJ2-6, with D maybe TRBD2 (5 bases). With 0 bases removed from V and 2 bases from J, the gap between germline ends came to 8 bases. The length of the CDR3 is 16 residues. CDR1 and CDR2 from the germline V gene are MGHRA and YSYEKL. For the CDR3, the DNA is TGCGCCAGCAGCCAAGATACGGGAACTGGGGCCAACGTCCTGACTTTC. Protein sequence: CASSQDTGTGANVLTF.

This clone appeared once. This rearrangement joins TRBV29-1 to TRBJ1-1; 7 nucleotides align to TRBD1. Looked up from germline, CDR1 is SQVTM and CDR2 is ANQGSEA. V lost 3 bases, J lost 9 bases, and 7 bases stayed unmatched. The CDR3 runs 12 residues. CDR3: CSVDPDRAQAFF. Here the CDR3 DNA reads TGCAGCGTTGATCCCGACAGGGCTCAAGCTTTCTTT.

The genes are TRBV29-1 and TRBJ2-1; possible D gene TRBD1, 5 bases. This CDR3 comprises 13 residues. From germline, CDR1 is SQVTM and CDR2 ANQGSEA. Trimming pared 7 bases from V and 2 bases from J, leaving 12 bases between. The CDR3 protein is CSATVPTYNEQFF. DNA for the CDR3: TGCAGCGCGACAGTCCCCACCTACAATGAGCAGTTCTTC.

This chain uses TRBV18 with TRBJ2-5; no reliable D call. V was pared by 4 bases and J by 2 bases, with 8 bases between. Germline V gene lookup returns CDR1 KGHSH and CDR2 LQKENI. This CDR3 is built from 13 residues. This chain's CDR3 is CASSRADQETQYF. The CDR3, as DNA: TGTGCCAGCTCACGGGCAGATCAAGAGACCCAGTACTTC.

This sequence joins TRBV5-4 and TRBJ1-2, with D possibly matching TRBD1 (6 bases). The CDR3 runs to 15 residues. Trimming pared 0 bases from V and 2 bases from J, leaving 11 bases between. CDR1 is SGHNT, CDR2 YYREEE, per germline (reference sequence). CDR3 region: CASSLGPDSNYGYTF. DNA of the CDR3: TGTGCCAGCAGCTTGGGCCCGGACAGCAACTATGGCTACACCTTC. The full variable domain, completed using reference TRBV5-4 and TRBJ1-2, is ETGVTQSPTHLIKTRGQQVTLRCSSQSGHNTVSWYQQALGQGPQFIFQYYREEENGRGNFPPRFSGLQFPNYSSELNVNALELDDSALYLCASSLGPDSNYGYTFGSGTRLTVV.

The rearrangement uses TRBV19 and TRBJ1-1, with TRBD1 as a possible D gene (5 bases). The V gene lost 4 bases and the J gene lost 2 bases, with 11 bases spanning the gap. The CDR3 has 14 amino acids. CDR1 is LNHDA and CDR2 is SQIVND in the germline V gene (reference sequence). CDR3 in DNA: TGTGCCAGTAGTAGATGGGGCAGAAACACTGAAGCTTTCTTT. Encoded protein: CASSRWGRNTEAFF.

The CDR3 DNA is TGTGCCAGCAGATCTGGGACAGGGGGCAATCATAAGCAGTACTTC. Residues: CASRSGTGGNHKQYF. The rearrangement links TRBV2 to TRBJ2-7, with TRBD1 matching over 12 bases. Unmatched junction bases numbered 11, after V lost 6 bases and J lost 8 bases. The length of the CDR3 is 15 residues. Germline V lookup: CDR1 SNHLY, CDR2 FYNNEI.

The chain is built from TRBV25-1 and TRBJ1-5; 9 positions agree with TRBD1. V trimming: 6 bases; J trimming: 7 bases; junction bases outside the gene matches: 13. CDR3 size: 16 residues. Looked up from germline, CDR1 is MGHDK and CDR2 is SYGVNS. The CDR3 is CASSENSGTGSQPQHF. The CDR3 DNA reads as TGTGCCAGCAGCGAAAATTCCGGGACAGGGTCCCAGCCCCAGCATTTT.

This clone was recorded a few times. The J gene is TRBJ2-7, the V gene TRBV6-5; maybe TRBD2 (6 bases). The V end lost 11 bases, the J end lost 0 bases, and 14 bases lay between the germline ends. Germline assignment: CDR1 MNHEY and CDR2 SVGAGI. The CDR3 is made up of 13 amino acids. CDR3 region: CAVKRGNSYEQYF. CDR3 sequence (DNA): TGTGCCGTAAAGCGCGGGAACTCCTACGAGCAGTACTTC.